These 20 T cell receptor beta chains share one sample of origin, sequenced in a study of blood T cell repertoires in COVID-19. The repertoire was sequenced with immunoSEQ multiplex PCR; TCRdb's copy has only in-frame clones and lacks some. The sample includes fewer than 200,000 clones, around nine tenths seen only once; the top ten take under 15%. Source material: peripheral blood. These receptors all stem from a woman aged 70-85 years with COVID-19, enrolled during active disease.

This rearrangement joins TRBV9 to TRBJ1-5; 7 bases agree with TRBD1. Germline-derived CDR1 and CDR2 are SGDLS and YYNGEE. The V segment lost 3 bases and the J segment 0 bases; nucleotides outside the gene matches: 15. The CDR3 extends over 19 amino acids. The CDR3 sequence is CASSAATGTDGISNQPQHF. CDR3 sequence (DNA): TGTGCCAGCAGCGCGGCCACCGGGACAGATGGAATTAGCAATCAGCCCCAGCATTTT.

V is TRBV13 and J is TRBJ2-6, with D tentatively TRBD1 (5 bases). Germline V gene lookup returns CDR1 PRHDT and CDR2 FYEKMQ (reference sequence). V lost 4 bases and J lost 0, with 13 bases in between. This CDR3 contains 17 residues. For the CDR3, the DNA is TGTGCCAGCAGCTCGACTGGGGCACCCTCTGGGGCCAACGTCCTGACTTTC. This translates into CASSSTGAPSGANVLTF.

The rearrangement uses TRBV28 and TRBJ2-2; D is ambiguous. Per germline, CDR1 MDHEN and CDR2 SYDVKM. The length of the CDR3 is 14 residues. V lost 3 bases and J 0 bases, leaving 5 bases between the germline ends. The CDR3 loop reads CASSFRTNTGELFF. CDR3 nucleotide sequence: TGTGCCAGCAGTTTCAGAACGAACACCGGGGAGCTGTTTTTT.

In nucleotides, the CDR3 is TGTGCCATCAGTGACAGGGGAAGAGGGCCCAATGAGCAGTTCTTC. Its protein is CAISDRGRGPNEQFF. V is TRBV10-3 and J is TRBJ2-1; tentatively, D is TRBD1 (6 bases). CDR1 ENHRY and CDR2 SYGVKD come from the germline V gene. Deletions cut 3 bases from V and 6 bases from J, with 15 bases between. The CDR3 length is 15 residues.

The count of this clone is one. The V call is TRBV5-1, the J call TRBJ2-7; maybe TRBD1 (6 bases). Between the trimmed V and J ends, which lost 7 bases and 7 bases, there was a span of 21 bases. Per germline, CDR1 SGHRS and CDR2 YFSETQ. The CDR3 contains 14 residues. As DNA, the CDR3 is TGCGCCAGCGCCCGCCAGGGGACCGCTTGGGAGCAGTACTTC. Amino acids: CASARQGTAWEQYF.

The genes are TRBV7-9 and TRBJ1-4; no reliable D call. This CDR3 has 15 amino acids. V gave up 1 base and J gave up 8 bases, with 14 bases separating them. Germline lookup yields CDR1 SEHNR and CDR2 FQNEAQ (reference sequence). The chain's CDR3 is CASSLGDSAGEKLFF. The DNA for the CDR3 is TGTGCCAGCAGCTTAGGCGATAGTGCGGGGGAAAAACTGTTTTTT.

V gene TRBV20-1 combines with J gene TRBJ2-2; 10 bases match TRBD2. The CDR3 spans 16 residues. V trimming: 3 bases; J trimming: 5 bases; junction bases outside the gene matches: 9. CDR1 is DFQATT, CDR2 SNEGSKA, per germline (reference sequence). CDR3 protein: CSASYASGSGTGELFF. In DNA form, the CDR3 reads TGCAGTGCTAGTTATGCTAGCGGGAGTGGAACCGGGGAGCTGTTTTTT.

The chain recombines TRBV5-1 with TRBJ2-1; tentatively, D is TRBD1 (6 bases). The CDR3 covers 12 residues. Germline CDR1 and CDR2: SGHRS and YFSETQ. The V end lost 4 bases, the J end lost 8 bases, and 10 bases lay between the germline ends. The CDR3, as DNA: TGCGCCAGCAGCATACAGGGTTATGAGCAGTTCTTC. Translated: CASSIQGYEQFF.

The V and J genes are TRBV19 and TRBJ1-2, with 7 bases that match TRBD1. Germline CDR1 and CDR2: LNHDA and SQIVND (reference sequence). The CDR3 is 14 residues long. V lost 6 bases, J lost 8 bases, and 12 bases stayed unmatched. CDR3 DNA: TGTGCCAGTAGCAAGATAACAGGGGCTGGCGGCTACACCTTC. It encodes CASSKITGAGGYTF.

CDR3 bases: TGTGCCAGCAGCCCCAACGAACTAAGCGGGGGGACTGGGGAGACCCAGTACTTC. It specifies CASSPNELSGGTGETQYF. V and J are TRBV3-1 (or the pseudogene TRBV3-2) and TRBJ2-5; TRBD2 agrees at 9 bases. Trimming removed 4 bases from V and 5 bases from J; junction bases left unmatched: 17. The CDR3 totals 18 residues. Germline V gene lookup returns CDR1 LGHDT and CDR2 YNNKEL (reference sequence).

In this sample, this clone turned up once. This sample includes further DNA sequences coding for the same CDR3. Here the CDR3 reads CASSSGNTIYF. In nucleotides, the CDR3 is TGTGCCAGCAGCTCGGGAAACACCATATATTTT. This chain joins TRBV28 and TRBJ1-3; D gene uncertain. From germline, CDR1 is MDHEN and CDR2 SYDVKM. This CDR3 comprises 11 residues. Between the trimmed V and J ends, which lost 6 bases and 4 bases, there was a span of 4 bases. The full variable domain, rest sourced from reference TRBV28 and TRBJ1-3, is DVKVTQSSRYLVKRTGEKVFLECVQDMDHENMFWYRQDPGLGLRLIYFSYDVKMKEKGDIPEGYSVSREKKERFSLILESASTNQTSMYLCASSSGNTIYFGEGSWLTVV.

This chain links TRBV5-1 with TRBJ1-6; no firm D call. CDR1 is SGHRS, CDR2 YFSETQ, per germline. The CDR3 is 14 amino acids. Trimming took 3 bases from V and 8 from J, leaving 12 bases between them. The CDR3 spells CASSWNREDSPLHF. In DNA form, the CDR3 reads TGCGCCAGCAGCTGGAATCGCGAGGATTCACCCCTCCACTTT.

In this sample, this clone turned up a few times. The J gene is TRBJ1-1, the V gene TRBV5-6; weak D call: TRBD1 (5 bases). Germline CDR1 and CDR2: SGHDT and YYEEEE. The ends were cut back, 1 base at V and 1 base at J, with 8 bases in the middle. The CDR3 is made up of 14 amino acids. In DNA form, the CDR3 reads TGTGCCAGCAGCTTGACAGGACAGAACACTGAAGCTTTCTTT. Amino acids: CASSLTGQNTEAFF.

Note on this clone: The junction and the germline gene differ at one end; a read error may be behind it. V gene TRBV19 combines with J gene TRBJ2-7, with 10 bases matching TRBD2. This CDR3 region has 16 residues. Per the germline V gene, CDR1 is LNHDA and CDR2 is SQIVND (reference sequence). CDR3 in DNA: TGTGCCAGTAGTATACGGCTAGCGGGAGACAACTACGAGCAATACTTC. This gives the protein CASSIRLAGDNYEQYF.

The V and J genes are TRBV7-3 and TRBJ2-4; D is uncertain. The V gene lost 2 bases and the J gene lost 0 bases, with 14 bases spanning the gap. Germline lookup yields CDR1 SGHTA and CDR2 FQGTGA. The CDR3 is 17 amino acids. CDR3 amino acids: CASSLYHPVLAKNIQYF. The CDR3 bases are TGTGCCAGCAGCTTATACCATCCGGTATTAGCCAAAAACATTCAGTACTTC.

The V call is TRBV19, the J call TRBJ1-1; possible D gene TRBD1, 5 bases. This CDR3 comprises 16 residues. Trimming took 4 bases from V and 0 from J, leaving 15 bases between them. Germline-derived CDR1 and CDR2 are LNHDA and SQIVND (reference sequence). The CDR3 region has the DNA TGTGCCAGTAGTAAGAACCTACAGGAGCTGAACACTGAAGCTTTCTTT. It encodes CASSKNLQELNTEAFF.

The chain combines TRBV4-1 with TRBJ2-1; 12 bases agree with TRBD2. J lost 0 bases, V lost 1 base, and 7 bases had no gene match. From germline, CDR1 is MGHRA and CDR2 YSYEKL. The CDR3 has 19 residues. The CDR3, as DNA: TGCGCCAGCAGCCAAGTACTAGCGGGAGGCAGGGGCTCCTACAATGAGCAGTTCTTC. Encoded protein: CASSQVLAGGRGSYNEQFF.

The rearrangement uses TRBV30 and TRBJ1-4; D uncertain. The CDR3 has 12 amino acids. Germline CDR1 reads GTSNPN; CDR2 reads SVGIG (reference sequence). Between the trimmed V and J ends, which lost 5 bases and 3 bases, there was a span of 7 bases. CDR3 nucleotide sequence: TGTGCCTGGGCTCCTTCTAATGAAAAACTGTTTTTT. Translating it yields CAWAPSNEKLFF. Full variable domain (missing parts from reference TRBV30 and TRBJ1-4): SQTIHQWPATLVQPVGSPLSLECTVEGTSNPNLYWYRQAAGRGLQLLFYSVGIGQISSEVPQNLSASRPQDRQFILSSKKLLLSDSGFYLCAWAPSNEKLFFGSGTQLSVL.

V usage is TRBV19 and J usage is TRBJ2-6; 9 nucleotides line up with TRBD2. CDR1 and CDR2 (germline): LNHDA, SQIVND (reference sequence). CDR3 length: 16 residues. With 6 bases clipped from V and 2 bases from J, the junction kept 5 bases outside the gene matches. The CDR3 DNA reads TGTGCCAGTAGGGGCGGGAGGGCTGCTGGGGCCAACGTCCTGACTTTC. This codes for CASRGGRAAGANVLTF.

This clone appeared once. This chain joins TRBV11-1 and TRBJ2-3, with 10 bases identical to TRBD2. Germline V gives CDR1 SGHAT, CDR2 FQDESV (reference sequence). With V trimmed by 2 bases and J by 4 bases, 0 bases remained unmatched. The CDR3 consists of 14 residues. CDR3 bases: TGTGCCAGCAGCTTACTAGCGGGAGCAGATACGCAGTATTTT. Its protein product is CASSLLAGADTQYF. Based on the CDR3 plus reference TRBV11-1 and TRBJ2-3, the full variable domain is EAEVAQSPRYKITEKSQAVAFWCDPISGHATLYWYRQILGQGPELLVQFQDESVVDDSQLPKDRFSAERLKGVDSTLKIQPAELGDSAMYLCASSLLAGADTQYFGPGTRLTVL.